The present TCR beta chain was sequenced within a study of beta chain features in type 1 diabetes. Whole-study results and caveats: Type 1 diabetes patients had fewer VDJ junction insertions and more deletions. Type 1 diabetes patients had TCRB CDR3s that were shorter (moderately but significantly so) in all four CD4+ subsets.

Sequenced material consisted of expressed TCRB transcripts (all of the isolated RNA was reverse transcribed). Method: immunoSEQ multiplex PCR; TCRdb's copy keeps in-frame clones and lacks some. The sample has hundreds of thousands of clones; roughly 13% are singletons. In its sample, this clone was seen a few times. Its antigen is not identified. Looked up from germline, CDR1 is LGHNA and CDR2 is YNFKEQ. The CDR3 is 15 residues long. V shed 3 bases, J shed 8 bases, and the junction held 11 bases outside the gene matches. The TCR sequence derives from a man aged 18 to 35 with type 1 diabetes. This chain joins TRBV4-2 and TRBJ1-2; 8 bases agree with TRBD1. Sequencing used naive CD4+ T cells from blood. CDR3 in amino acids: CASSHAGQGERGYTF. CDR3 nucleotide sequence: TGTGCCAGCAGCCATGCTGGACAGGGAGAGCGCGGCTACACCTTC.